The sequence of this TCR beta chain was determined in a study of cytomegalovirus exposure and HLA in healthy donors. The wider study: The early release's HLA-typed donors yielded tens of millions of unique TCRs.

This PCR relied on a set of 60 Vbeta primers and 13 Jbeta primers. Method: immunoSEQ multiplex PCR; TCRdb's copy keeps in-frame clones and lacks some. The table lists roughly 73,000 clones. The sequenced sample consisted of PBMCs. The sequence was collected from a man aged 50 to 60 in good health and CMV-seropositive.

The CDR3 sequence is CASSQGSPGNYGYTF. The CDR3 nucleotides are TGCGCCAGCAGCCAAGGTTCCCCAGGGAACTATGGCTACACCTTC. This chain joins TRBV4-1 and TRBJ1-2; possibly TRBD1 for D (5 bases). V was shortened by 1 base and J by 2 bases, with 11 bases between the two germline ends. This CDR3 is 15 amino acids long. The germline V gene has CDR1 MGHRA and CDR2 YSYEKL.